This T cell receptor beta chain was captured in a study of lymphopenia after photon versus proton radiotherapy. The CDR3 has 17 amino acids. V shed 1 base and J shed 5 bases, with 18 bases lying between them. Per germline, CDR1 SGHDT and CDR2 YYEEEE. On this clone itself: Antigen unknown.

Libraries were prepared by immunoSEQ multiplex PCR; TCRdb keeps only in-frame clonotypes and omits some of them. Of over 9,500 clones listed, about nine tenths are singletons. Study observations and caveats: After lymphocyte nadir, photon-treated repertoires showed oligoclonal expansion, especially CD8+ Temra. Photon-treated patients lost naive T cells and TCR diversity; proton-treated stayed stable. A bigger post-nadir fall in TCR diversity correlated inversely with survival time in deceased patients.

The chain is built from TRBV5-6 and TRBJ1-4; D unclear. The source of this sequence is a man aged 55 to 70 with pancreatic cancer. The specimen was peripheral blood, collected from a patient treated with photon-based radiotherapy. Here the CDR3 DNA reads TGTGCCAGCAGCTTGAGGTTCGCTAATCGGGGAAATGAAAAACTGTTTTTT. Its protein product is CASSLRFANRGNEKLFF.